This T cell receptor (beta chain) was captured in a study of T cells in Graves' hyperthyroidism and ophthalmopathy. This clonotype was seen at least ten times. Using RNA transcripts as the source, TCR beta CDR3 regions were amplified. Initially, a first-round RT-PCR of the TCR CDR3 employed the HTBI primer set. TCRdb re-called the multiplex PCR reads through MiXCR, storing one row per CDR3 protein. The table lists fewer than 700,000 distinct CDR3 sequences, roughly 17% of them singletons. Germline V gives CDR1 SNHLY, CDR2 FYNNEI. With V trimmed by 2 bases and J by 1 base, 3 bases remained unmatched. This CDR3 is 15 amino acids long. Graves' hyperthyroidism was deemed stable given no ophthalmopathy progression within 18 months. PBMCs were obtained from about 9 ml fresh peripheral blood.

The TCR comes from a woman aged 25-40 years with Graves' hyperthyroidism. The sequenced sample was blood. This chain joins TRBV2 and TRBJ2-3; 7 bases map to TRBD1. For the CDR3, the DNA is TGTGCCAGCAGTGAAAGGGGGCCCCGCACAGATACGCAGTATTTT. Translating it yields CASSERGPRTDTQYF.